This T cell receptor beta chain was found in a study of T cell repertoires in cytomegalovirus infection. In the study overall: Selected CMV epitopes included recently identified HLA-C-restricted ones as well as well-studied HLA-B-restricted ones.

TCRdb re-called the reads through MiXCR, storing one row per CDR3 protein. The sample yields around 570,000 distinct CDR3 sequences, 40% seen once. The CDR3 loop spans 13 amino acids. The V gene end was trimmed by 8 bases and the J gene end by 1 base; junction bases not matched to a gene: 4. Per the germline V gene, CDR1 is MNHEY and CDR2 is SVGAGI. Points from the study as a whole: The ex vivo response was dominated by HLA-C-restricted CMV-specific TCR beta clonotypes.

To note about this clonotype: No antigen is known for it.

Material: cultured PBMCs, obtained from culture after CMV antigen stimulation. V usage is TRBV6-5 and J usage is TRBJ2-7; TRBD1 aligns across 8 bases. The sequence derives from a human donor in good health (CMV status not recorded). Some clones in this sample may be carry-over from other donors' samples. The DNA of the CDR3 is TGTGCCAGCTGGGACAGGACTTCCTACGAGCAGTACTTC. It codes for CASWDRTSYEQYF.